The rows below give T cell receptor beta chains drawn from one sample of a study of cytomegalovirus exposure and HLA in healthy donors. Profiling relied on immunoSEQ multiplex PCR, and the TCRdb table lists in-frame clones only, not all of them. The sample gives approximately 150,000 clones, about two thirds of which show up once; roughly 2% is in the top ten. Specimen: PBMCs. These receptors were taken from a man aged 40-55 years in good health and CMV-seronegative. Each CDR3 is given with its conserved first and last residue. D genes are given only for firm matches. The size field is filled for only some rows; it gives once, few, many or a size class.

clone size: once
V gene: TRBV27
D gene: .
J gene: TRBJ1-1
CDR3 protein: CASSLSRGKSLGTEAFF
CDR3 DNA: TGTGCCAGCAGTTTATCGCGGGGGAAATCCTTGGGCACTGAAGCTTTCTTT

clone size: .
V gene: TRBV19
D gene: TRBD1
J gene: TRBJ1-2
CDR3 protein: CASMGDRSYSYGYTF
CDR3 DNA: TGTGCCAGTATGGGGGACAGGTCGTACAGCTATGGCTACACCTTC

clone size: .
V gene: TRBV18
D gene: TRBD1
J gene: TRBJ2-7
CDR3 protein: CASSPPGQGAREQYF
CDR3 DNA: TGTGCCAGCTCACCACCGGGACAGGGGGCGAGGGAGCAGTACTTC

clone size: .
V gene: TRBV6-5
D gene: .
J gene: TRBJ2-5
CDR3 protein: CASRSRGLETQYF
CDR3 DNA: TGTGCCAGCAGGAGCAGGGGTCTGGAGACCCAGTACTTC

clone size: once
V gene: TRBV5-4
D gene: .
J gene: TRBJ2-6
CDR3 protein: CASSLASVSGANVLTF
CDR3 DNA: TGTGCCAGCAGCTTGGCTAGCGTCTCTGGGGCCAACGTCCTGACTTTC

clone size: .
V gene: TRBV7-9
D gene: .
J gene: TRBJ2-7
CDR3 protein: CASSLVGGPNYEQYF
CDR3 DNA: TGTGCCAGCAGCTTAGTCGGGGGTCCCAACTACGAGCAGTACTTC

clone size: .
V gene: TRBV11-2
D gene: TRBD2
J gene: TRBJ2-7
CDR3 protein: CASSSRTSGPYEQYF
CDR3 DNA: TGTGCCAGCAGCTCCCGGACTAGCGGGCCCTACGAGCAGTACTTC

clone size: .
V gene: TRBV6-1
D gene: .
J gene: TRBJ1-2
CDR3 protein: CASAGGANYGYTF
CDR3 DNA: TGTGCCTCCGCGGGAGGAGCGAACTATGGCTACACCTTC

clone size: .
V gene: TRBV5-4
D gene: TRBD2
J gene: TRBJ2-3
CDR3 protein: CASSGGGTDTQYF
CDR3 DNA: TGTGCCAGCAGCGGCGGGGGGACAGATACGCAGTATTTT

clone size: .
V gene: TRBV4-1
D gene: .
J gene: TRBJ1-5
CDR3 protein: CASSPFNSNQPQHF
CDR3 DNA: TGCGCCAGCAGTCCGTTTAATAGCAATCAGCCCCAGCATTTT

clone size: .
V gene: TRBV21-1
D gene: .
J gene: TRBJ1-1
CDR3 protein: CASSKKIGQRGTEAFF
CDR3 DNA: TGTGCCAGCAGCAAGAAAATAGGACAGCGGGGAACTGAAGCTTTCTTT

clone size: .
V gene: TRBV5-1
D gene: .
J gene: TRBJ2-1
CDR3 protein: CASSLAPRQSPNEQFF
CDR3 DNA: TGCGCCAGCAGCTTGGCCCCTAGACAGAGCCCTAATGAGCAGTTCTTC

clone size: .
V gene: TRBV19
D gene: .
J gene: TRBJ1-1
CDR3 protein: CASSIRGWRGMGTEAFF
CDR3 DNA: TGTGCCAGTAGTATAAGGGGATGGCGGGGTATGGGAACTGAAGCTTTCTTT

clone size: .
V gene: TRBV6-4
D gene: .
J gene: TRBJ2-3
CDR3 protein: CASSDSWGGTDTQYF
CDR3 DNA: TGTGCCAGCAGTGACTCGTGGGGGGGCACAGATACGCAGTATTTT

clone size: .
V gene: TRBV4-1
D gene: TRBD1
J gene: TRBJ2-1
CDR3 protein: CASSLGTGYNEQFF
CDR3 DNA: TGCGCCAGCAGCCTGGGGACAGGGTACAATGAGCAGTTCTTC

clone size: .
V gene: TRBV30
D gene: TRBD2
J gene: TRBJ2-1
CDR3 protein: CAWSVPLAGGDNEQFF
CDR3 DNA: TGTGCCTGGAGTGTACCCCTAGCGGGAGGAGACAATGAGCAGTTCTTC

clone size: .
V gene: TRBV11-2
D gene: TRBD2
J gene: TRBJ2-1
CDR3 protein: CASSSSGSNEQFF
CDR3 DNA: TGTGCCAGCAGCTCTAGCGGGAGTAATGAGCAGTTCTTC

clone size: .
V gene: TRBV29-1
D gene: TRBD2
J gene: TRBJ2-3
CDR3 protein: CSVVEAGRADTQYF
CDR3 DNA: TGCAGCGTTGTAGAGGCGGGGAGGGCAGATACGCAGTATTTT

clone size: .
V gene: TRBV9
D gene: TRBD2
J gene: TRBJ2-3
CDR3 protein: CASSFSGTSADTQYF
CDR3 DNA: TGTGCCAGCAGCTTCTCCGGGACTAGCGCAGATACGCAGTATTTT

clone size: .
V gene: TRBV10-2
D gene: .
J gene: TRBJ2-7
CDR3 protein: CASSESYYEQYF
CDR3 DNA: TGCGCCAGCAGTGAGTCCTACTACGAGCAGTACTTC